These 21 T cell receptor beta chains were sequenced from one sample in a study of spatial heterogeneity in lung cancer. Overall study findings and caveats: In tumors, expanded intratumoral alpha and beta TCR counts tracked mutation counts.

The antigens for these receptors are not known. This sample's time point: sample taken at primary tumor resection. TCRdb reanalysed the 5' RACE reads using MiXCR and keeps one entry per CDR3 protein. The table shows roughly 19,000 distinct CDR3 sequences, with 15% to 20% occurring only once. The starting material was lung tumor tissue, obtained at surgery. Source of these receptors: a female donor with early-stage non-small cell lung cancer.

This clonotype was found a few times. This chain connects TRBV20-1 to TRBJ2-1; 9 nucleotides align to TRBD2. Germline V gene data show CDR1 as DFQATT and CDR2 as SNEGSKA (reference sequence). The CDR3 consists of 12 residues. Trimming at V came to 6 bases and at J to 6 bases, leaving 3 bases not matched to a gene. The CDR3 sequence is CSAGSGGNEQFF. CDR3 bases: TGCAGTGCAGGTAGCGGGGGCAATGAGCAGTTCTTC.

This clonotype was seen a few times. J is TRBJ2-3 and V is TRBV29-1, with 9 bases that match TRBD1. The V segment lost 4 bases and the J segment 2 bases; nucleotides outside the gene matches: 16. Germline V CDR1 and CDR2: SQVTM, ANQGSEA. The CDR3 extends over 18 amino acids. The CDR3 region has the DNA TGCAGCGTTGGGACAGGGGTTTTCCGGCGGGGACACACAGATACGCAGTATTTT. It specifies CSVGTGVFRRGHTDTQYF.

This rearrangement joins TRBV12-3 or TRBV12-4 to TRBJ2-3, with 7 nucleotides matching TRBD1. The CDR3 totals 15 residues. V gave up 6 bases and J gave up 2 bases; unmatched junction bases: 8. CDR3 bases: TGTGCCAGCAGAGAACCGGGACAGCCCACAGATACGCAGTATTTT. Its translation: CASREPGQPTDTQYF.

The rearrangement links TRBV7-9 to TRBJ2-5; 9 bases agree with TRBD1. The germline V gene encodes CDR1 SEHNR and CDR2 FQNEAQ (reference sequence). The CDR3 sequence is 15 residues long. J gave up 1 base and V 3 bases, and 3 bases lay outside the gene matches. CDR3 DNA sequence: TGTGCCAGCAGCTTCTCGACAGGGGGCCAAGAGACCCAGTACTTC. It is translated as CASSFSTGGQETQYF.

The table lists this clonotype with a few counts. This chain connects TRBV7-2 to TRBJ2-2; D is unclear. Germline CDR1 SGHTA, CDR2 FQGNSA. The V end was cut by 2 bases, the J end by 0 bases, with 10 bases between. This CDR3 region has 16 residues. The CDR3 reads CASSLLMGTNTGELFF. CDR3 in DNA: TGTGCCAGCAGCTTACTCATGGGGACGAACACCGGGGAGCTGTTTTTT.

This clonotype was counted ten times or more. The chain is built from TRBV18 and TRBJ2-7, with 10 bases lining up with TRBD1. This CDR3 is 15 amino acids long. Germline CDR1 KGHSH, CDR2 LQKENI. Unmatched junction bases numbered 6, after V lost 3 bases and J lost 4 bases. In DNA, the CDR3 is TGTGCCAGCTCACCTACGACAGGGGGCCTTTACGAGCAGTACTTC. This sequence encodes CASSPTTGGLYEQYF.

The CDR3 loop reads CASNKRIIAGGGTDTQYF. CDR3 nucleotides: TGTGCCAGCAACAAGAGGATCATCGCGGGAGGGGGCACAGATACGCAGTATTTT. This chain uses TRBV11-2 with TRBJ2-3; TRBD2 matches at 9 bases. The V gene's germline CDR1 is SGHAT and CDR2 FQNNGV. This CDR3 spans 18 amino acids. With 7 bases clipped from V and 1 base from J, the junction kept 15 bases outside the gene matches.

V and J are TRBV24-1 and TRBJ2-3; 7 positions agree with TRBD1. Germline V gene lookup returns CDR1 KGHDR and CDR2 SFDVKD. Unmatched junction bases numbered 8, after V lost 4 bases and J lost 5 bases. This CDR3 is built from 15 residues. CDR3 loop: CATSEPFDREDTQYF. The CDR3 coding sequence is TGTGCCACCAGTGAACCATTTGACAGGGAAGATACGCAGTATTTT.

Within the sample, this clonotype is large. This chain connects TRBV6-5 to TRBJ2-7; unclear D gene. The CDR3 has 14 residues. The V end lost 5 bases, the J end lost 6 bases, and 17 bases lay between the germline ends. The germline V gene encodes CDR1 MNHEY and CDR2 SVGAGI. CDR3 region: CASSPWSRSSEQYF. The CDR3 DNA follows: TGTGCCAGCAGTCCGTGGTCGAGGAGTAGCGAGCAGTACTTC.

This clonotype was counted at least ten times. CDR3 in amino acids: CASSLGSSSNEQFF. For the CDR3, the DNA is TGCGCCAGCAGCTTGGGTAGTTCTTCCAATGAGCAGTTCTTC. V usage is TRBV5-1 and J usage is TRBJ2-1; D is ambiguous. In germline, CDR1 is SGHRS, CDR2 YFSETQ. Trimming cost V 0 bases and J 6 bases, with 10 bases left between them. The CDR3 is 14 residues long.

In its sample, this clonotype was seen a few times. J is TRBJ2-5 and V is TRBV15; no clear D. V dropped 0 bases and J dropped 3 bases, with 11 bases sitting between them. Germline V gene lookup returns CDR1 LNHNV and CDR2 YYDKDF (reference sequence). CDR3 length: 15 residues. CDR3 DNA sequence: TGTGCCACCAGCAGAGATCACTACCCGGAAGAGACCCAGTACTTC. This translates into CATSRDHYPEETQYF.

A few counts support this clonotype. This sequence joins TRBV7-9 and TRBJ2-1; D may be TRBD2 (5 bases). Per the germline V gene, CDR1 is SEHNR and CDR2 is FQNEAQ (reference sequence). This CDR3 comprises 13 residues. Trimming left V 8 bases short and J 2 bases short, with 10 bases between. The CDR3 here is CASDPGTYNEQFF. In DNA, the CDR3 is TGTGCCAGCGACCCGGGGACCTACAATGAGCAGTTCTTC. The full variable domain, in which reference TRBV7-9 and TRBJ2-1 provide the parts outside the CDR3, is DTGVSQNPRHKITKRGQNVTFRCDPISEHNRLYWYRQTLGQGPEFLTYFQNEAQLEKSRLLSDRFSAERPKGSFSTLEIQRTEQGDSAMYLCASDPGTYNEQFFGPGTRLTVL.

This clonotype was detected ten times or more. The rearrangement joins TRBV5-6 to TRBJ2-1; 15 nucleotides line up with TRBD2. The CDR3 totals 20 residues. The V gene end was trimmed by 3 bases and the J gene end by 3 bases; junction bases not matched to a gene: 13. Per the germline V gene, CDR1 is SGHDT and CDR2 is YYEEEE. CDR3 residues: CASSSPQWTSGRAIYNEQFF. The CDR3 DNA follows: TGTGCCAGCAGCTCGCCCCAATGGACTAGCGGGAGGGCGATCTACAATGAGCAGTTCTTC.

This clonotype was detected ten times or more. The V and J genes are TRBV12-3 or TRBV12-4 and TRBJ2-5, with a possible D match to TRBD2 (5 bases). This CDR3 spans 12 amino acids. The V end was cut by 7 bases, the J end by 3 bases, with 9 bases between. The CDR3 loop is CASNTGEETQYF. The CDR3 coding sequence is TGTGCCAGCAACACCGGGGAAGAGACCCAGTACTTC.

This clonotype was seen at least ten times. The chain links TRBV3-1 to TRBJ2-1, with 8 nucleotides matching TRBD2. CDR3 size: 16 residues. The J segment lost 1 base and the V segment lost 6 bases, leaving 8 bases of the junction unmatched. Germline assignment: CDR1 LGHDT and CDR2 YNNKEL (reference sequence). CDR3 DNA: TGTGCCAGCAGGAATTATTCGGGAGGGTCCTACAATGAGCAGTTCTTC. Translated: CASRNYSGGSYNEQFF.

Ten or more counts support this clonotype. This chain links TRBV20-1 with TRBJ2-1, with TRBD2 as a possible D gene (6 bases). The CDR3 sequence is 13 residues long. Trimming shortened V by 6 bases and J by 3 bases, and 12 bases separated the two germline ends. The germline V gene has CDR1 DFQATT and CDR2 SNEGSKA (reference sequence). The CDR3 sequence is CSAATGGYNEQFF. The CDR3 DNA is TGCAGTGCCGCAACCGGGGGCTACAATGAGCAGTTCTTC.

This clonotype appeared many times. The chain has TRBV6-1 and TRBJ2-7; 7 bases are shared with TRBD1. Germline-derived CDR1 and CDR2 are MNHNS and SASEGT. This CDR3 region has 16 residues. The V segment lost 7 bases and the J segment 0 bases; nucleotides outside the gene matches: 12. The CDR3 reads CASTRQGELNSYEQYF. DNA of the CDR3: TGTGCCAGCACCAGACAGGGAGAGCTGAACTCCTACGAGCAGTACTTC.

At least ten counts were recorded for this clonotype. This chain joins TRBV29-1 and TRBJ2-5; possible D gene TRBD1, 7 bases. V gave up 4 bases and J gave up 4 bases, with 10 bases separating them. CDR3 size: 12 residues. Germline lookup yields CDR1 SQVTM and CDR2 ANQGSEA. CDR3 region: CSVVQGGETQYF. The CDR3 DNA is TGCAGCGTTGTCCAGGGGGGAGAGACCCAGTACTTC.

V gene TRBV20-1 combines with J gene TRBJ2-1; D may be TRBD1 (5 bases). This CDR3 has 17 amino acids. V lost 0 bases, J lost 4 bases, and 19 bases lay in between. Germline assignment: CDR1 DFQATT and CDR2 SNEGSKA (reference sequence). The CDR3 region is CSARDEIQVRHYNEQFF. The CDR3 DNA reads TGCAGTGCTAGAGATGAGATACAGGTGCGACATTACAATGAGCAGTTCTTC.

V and J are TRBV27 and TRBJ1-1, with TRBD1 as a possible D gene (5 bases). Germline lookup yields CDR1 MNHEY and CDR2 SMNVEV (reference sequence). Trimming shortened V by 5 bases and J by 6 bases, and 13 bases separated the two germline ends. The CDR3 runs to 13 residues. The CDR3 region is CASSTSWGPEAFF. In nucleotides, the CDR3 is TGTGCCAGCAGTACAAGCTGGGGCCCTGAAGCTTTCTTT.

V usage is TRBV14 and J usage is TRBJ2-1; D call uncertain. The CDR3 has 16 residues. Per germline, CDR1 SGHDN and CDR2 FVKESK. Trimming removed 1 base at V and 3 bases at J, with 13 bases between. CDR3 in DNA: TGTGCCAGCAGCCAAGGCCCTAACGCTTTCTACAATGAGCAGTTCTTC. This translates into CASSQGPNAFYNEQFF.